These 7 T cell receptor beta chains originate from one sample sequenced in a study of blood T cell repertoires in COVID-19. Assay: immunoSEQ multiplex PCR; the TCRdb copy retains only in-frame clones and omits some. Among around 200,000 clones, 80% to 90% were seen once, and the ten largest hold roughly 0.85%. The sequenced sample was peripheral blood. The receptors were sampled from a woman aged 18-29 years who had recovered from COVID-19.

This clone was seen a handful of times. This chain links TRBV7-9 with TRBJ2-1, with D possibly being TRBD2 (5 bases). V was trimmed by 4 bases and J by 9 bases, leaving 13 bases between them. Looked up from germline, CDR1 is SEHNR and CDR2 is FQNEAQ (reference sequence). CDR3 size: 13 residues. CDR3 residues: CASSSLESGEQFF. The CDR3 DNA reads as TGTGCCAGCAGCTCCCTAGAGAGCGGTGAGCAGTTCTTC.

V and J are TRBV27 and TRBJ1-6; tentatively, D is TRBD1 (5 bases). The V and J ends lost 8 bases and 7 bases respectively, with 15 bases between them. Germline V gene sequence: CDR1 MNHEY, CDR2 SMNVEV (reference sequence). CDR3 length: 14 amino acids. The DNA of the CDR3 is TGTGCCAGCGGTATCAGGGAAGGCAATTCACCCCTCCACTTT. Translating gives CASGIREGNSPLHF.

Written as DNA, the CDR3 is TGCAGTGCTAGTTCGGGGGGGGCCCTAGAGACCCAGTACTTC. Translating gives CSASSGGALETQYF. The rearrangement uses TRBV20-1 and TRBJ2-5, with 8 positions matching TRBD2. V was pared by 3 bases and J by 4 bases, with 7 bases of the junction left unmatched. CDR1 and CDR2 from the germline V gene are DFQATT and SNEGSKA (reference sequence). CDR3 length: 14 amino acids.

The CDR3 spells CSASLRNTEAFF. The CDR3 coding sequence is TGCAGTGCTAGTCTACGGAACACTGAAGCTTTCTTT. V usage is TRBV20-1 and J usage is TRBJ1-1; D gene uncertain. CDR3 length: 12 residues. The V and J ends lost 3 bases and 1 base respectively, with 6 bases between them. Germline CDR1 DFQATT, CDR2 SNEGSKA (reference sequence).

This chain joins TRBV5-6 and TRBJ1-2; TRBD1 matches at 8 bases. This CDR3 region has 15 residues. The ends lost 3 bases at V and 2 bases at J; junction bases unmatched: 6. Germline lookup yields CDR1 SGHDT and CDR2 YYEEEE. The CDR3 protein is CASSSWDRYNYGYTF. The CDR3 DNA reads as TGTGCCAGCAGCTCTTGGGACAGGTACAACTATGGCTACACCTTC.

The gene calls are TRBV7-6 and TRBJ2-1; 8 nucleotides align to TRBD2. This CDR3 contains 17 residues. Germline V gene sequence: CDR1 SGHVS, CDR2 FNYEAQ. Trimming at V came to 0 bases and at J to 10 bases, leaving 14 bases not matched to a gene. The CDR3 sequence: CASSLAVAGGGTLEQFF. CDR3 DNA: TGTGCCAGCAGCTTAGCTGTTGCGGGCGGGGGGACTTTGGAGCAGTTCTTC.

The rearrangement uses TRBV30 and TRBJ1-5, with D unresolved. The CDR3 is made up of 14 amino acids. Germline V gene sequence: CDR1 GTSNPN, CDR2 SVGIG (reference sequence). V shed 2 bases and J shed 3 bases, with 11 bases lying between them. DNA of the CDR3: TGTGCCTGGAGTACCCAACAGCCCAATCAGCCCCAGCATTTT. Residues: CAWSTQQPNQPQHF.